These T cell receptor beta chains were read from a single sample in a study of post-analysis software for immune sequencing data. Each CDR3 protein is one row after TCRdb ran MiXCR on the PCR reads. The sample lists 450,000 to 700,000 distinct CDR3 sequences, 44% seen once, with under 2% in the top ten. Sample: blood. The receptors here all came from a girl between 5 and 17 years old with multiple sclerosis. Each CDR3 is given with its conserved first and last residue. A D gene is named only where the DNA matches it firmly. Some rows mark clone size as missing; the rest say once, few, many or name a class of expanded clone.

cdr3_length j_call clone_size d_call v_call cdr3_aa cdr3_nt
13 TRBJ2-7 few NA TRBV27 CASSPLTRDEQYF TGTGCCAGCAGTCCGTTGACAAGGGACGAGCAGTACTTC
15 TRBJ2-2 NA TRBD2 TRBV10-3 CAISQSGVVTGELFF TGTGCCATCAGCCAAAGCGGGGTCGTTACCGGGGAGCTGTTTTTT
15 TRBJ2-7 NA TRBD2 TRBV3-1 CASSHGLAVSYEQYF TGTGCCAGCAGCCACGGACTAGCGGTATCCTACGAGCAGTACTTC
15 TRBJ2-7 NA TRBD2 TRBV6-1 CASSGEREESYEQYF TGTGCCAGCAGTGGGGAGCGGGAGGAGTCCTACGAGCAGTACTTC
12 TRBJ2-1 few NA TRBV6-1 CAGSGPYNEQFF TGTGCCGGTTCCGGGCCCTACAATGAGCAGTTCTTC
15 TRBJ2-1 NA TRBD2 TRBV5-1 CASSLGREIHNEQFF TGCGCCAGCAGCTTAGGGAGGGAGATCCACAATGAGCAGTTCTTC
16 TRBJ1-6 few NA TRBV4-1 CASSQDSTGGNSPLHF TGCGCCAGCAGCCAAGATAGCACAGGAGGTAATTCACCCCTCCACTTT
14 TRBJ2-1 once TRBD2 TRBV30 CAWDSGSNHNEQFF TGTGCCTGGGATAGCGGGAGTAATCACAATGAGCAGTTCTTC
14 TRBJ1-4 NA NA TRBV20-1 CSAGRPGTNEKLFF TGCAGTGCTGGGAGACCCGGGACTAATGAAAAACTGTTTTTT
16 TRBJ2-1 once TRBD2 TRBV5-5 CASSLGREALSPEQFF TGTGCCAGCAGCTTGGGACGGGAGGCGCTAAGTCCTGAGCAGTTCTTC
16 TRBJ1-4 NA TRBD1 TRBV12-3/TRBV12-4 CASSPGQQTTNEKLFF TGTGCCAGCAGTCCGGGACAGCAAACAACTAATGAAAAACTGTTTTTT
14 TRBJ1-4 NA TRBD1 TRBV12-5 CASGSGQGGEKLFF TGTGCTAGTGGTTCGGGACAGGGAGGTGAAAAACTGTTTTTT
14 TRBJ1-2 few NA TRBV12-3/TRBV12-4 CANSQTVGNYGYTF TGTGCCAACTCACAGACAGTTGGAAACTATGGCTACACCTTC
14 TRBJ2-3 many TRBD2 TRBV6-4 CASSHGLAGDTQYF TGTGCCAGCAGCCACGGACTAGCGGGAGATACGCAGTATTTT
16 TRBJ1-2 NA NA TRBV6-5 CASSYSSVGGGYGYTF TGTGCCAGCAGTTACTCGAGTGTCGGGGGCGGCTATGGCTACACCTTC
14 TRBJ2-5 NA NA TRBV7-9 CASSLQGLPGEQYF TGTGCCAGCAGCCTCCAGGGGCTCCCTGGGGAGCAGTACTTC
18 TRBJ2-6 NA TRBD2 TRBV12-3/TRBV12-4 CASSNTWGGPSGANVLTF TGTGCCAGCAGCAACACCTGGGGAGGGCCCTCTGGGGCCAACGTCCTGACTTTC
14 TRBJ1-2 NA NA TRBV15 CATSRDQGRYGYTF TGTGCCACCAGCAGAGATCAAGGGAGATATGGCTACACCTTC
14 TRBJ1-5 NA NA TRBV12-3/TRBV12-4 CASSPQGINQPQHF TGTGCCAGCAGCCCTCAGGGTATCAATCAGCCCCAGCATTTT
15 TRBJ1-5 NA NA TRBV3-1 CASSQDKASNQPQHF TGTGCCAGCAGCCAAGATAAAGCTAGCAATCAGCCCCAGCATTTT
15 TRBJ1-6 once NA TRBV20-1 CSARTTGLNNSPLHF TGCAGTGCTAGAACCACAGGGCTTAATAATTCACCCCTCCACTTT
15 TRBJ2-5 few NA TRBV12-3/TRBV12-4 CASTSSRLLKETQYF TGTGCCAGCACTTCTAGCCGGCTTCTAAAAGAGACCCAGTACTTC
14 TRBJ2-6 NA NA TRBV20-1 CSATGTSGANVLTF TGCAGTGCGACCGGGACATCTGGGGCCAACGTCCTGACTTTC
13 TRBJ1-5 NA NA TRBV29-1 CSANMGSNQPQHF TGCAGCGCTAACATGGGCAGCAATCAGCCCCAGCATTTT
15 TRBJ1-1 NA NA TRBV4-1 CASSQGQGPNTEAFF TGCGCCAGCAGCCAAGGGCAGGGACCGAACACTGAAGCTTTCTTT
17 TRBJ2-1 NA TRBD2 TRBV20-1 CSAPGTSGGAAYNEQFF TGCAGTGCTCCCGGGACTAGCGGGGGGGCCGCCTACAATGAGCAGTTCTTC
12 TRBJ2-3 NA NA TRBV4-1 CASSQEPGTQYF TGCGCCAGCAGCCAAGAACCAGGTACGCAGTATTTT
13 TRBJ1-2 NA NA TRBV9 CATTGSPNYGYTF TGTGCCACTACAGGGTCCCCTAACTATGGCTACACCTTC
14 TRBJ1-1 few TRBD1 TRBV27 CASSAHRGRTEAFF TGTGCCAGCAGTGCACACAGGGGTAGGACTGAAGCTTTCTTT
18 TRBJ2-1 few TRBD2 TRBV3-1 CASSPAGTSQLRFNEQFF TGTGCCAGTAGCCCTGCCGGGACTAGCCAGCTGCGATTCAATGAGCAGTTCTTC
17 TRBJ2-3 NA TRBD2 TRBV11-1 CASSASTLAGGTDTQYF TGTGCCAGCAGCGCCTCCACACTAGCGGGGGGCACAGATACGCAGTATTTT